These T cell receptor beta chains were read from a single sample in a study of cytomegalovirus exposure and HLA in healthy donors. Sequenced by immunoSEQ multiplex PCR; TCRdb stores in-frame clones only, minus some. Among approximately 170,000 clones, 85% were seen once, and the ten largest hold 15% to 20%. The sequenced sample was PBMCs. The receptors derive from a man in his late teens or twenties in good health and CMV-seropositive. Both conserved end residues are part of each CDR3. A D gene is named only where the DNA matches it firmly.

TRBV4-1	TRBJ2-1	TRBD2	CASSQDRGLAYNEQFF	TGCGCCAGCAGCCAAGATAGGGGACTAGCCTACAATGAGCAGTTCTTC
TRBV30	TRBJ1-2	TRBD1	CAWGTGNYGYTF	TGTGCCTGGGGGACAGGGAACTATGGCTACACCTTC
TRBV27	TRBJ2-7	TRBD1	CASRGTGDHEQYF	TGTGCCAGCAGGGGGACAGGGGACCACGAGCAGTACTTC
TRBV11-1	TRBJ2-1	TRBD2	CASSLESGNGEQFF	TGTGCCAGCAGTCTAGAAAGCGGGAACGGTGAGCAGTTCTTC
TRBV15	TRBJ2-3	TRBD2	CATSRDLIAGGLPTQYF	TGTGCCACCAGCAGAGATCTTATTGCGGGAGGACTTCCTACGCAGTATTTT
TRBV30	TRBJ2-7	TRBD1	CAWSVLRTGGSYEQYF	TGTGCCTGGAGTGTACTCCGGACAGGCGGCTCCTACGAGCAGTACTTC
TRBV19	TRBJ2-7	TRBD2	CASSPAGAYEQYF	TGTGCCAGTAGCCCAGCGGGGGCCTACGAGCAGTACTTC
TRBV2	TRBJ2-1	TRBD1	CASSRTGPAVSSYNEQFF	TGTGCCAGCAGTAGGACAGGGCCGGCGGTCAGCTCCTACAATGAGCAGTTCTTC
TRBV27	TRBJ2-2	TRBD1	CASGTGTDNTGELFF	TGTGCCAGCGGGACCGGGACAGATAACACCGGGGAGCTGTTTTTT
TRBV11-3	TRBJ1-2	TRBD1	CASSQGWDRVGYTF	TGTGCCAGCAGCCAGGGTTGGGACAGGGTCGGCTACACCTTC
TRBV5-1	TRBJ2-2	NA	CASSEGGGPGELFF	TGCGCCAGCAGCGAGGGAGGGGGTCCCGGGGAGCTGTTTTTT
TRBV11-3	TRBJ2-3	NA	CASSLDQGDTQYF	TGTGCCAGCAGCTTAGATCAGGGAGATACGCAGTATTTT
TRBV7-9	TRBJ2-7	NA	CASSFEGEQYF	TGTGCCAGCAGCTTCGAGGGAGAGCAGTACTTC